This T cell receptor (beta chain) was documented in a study of response to subunit inactivated influenza vaccine. TCRdb re-called the RT-PCR reads through MiXCR, storing one row per CDR3 protein. The sample lists a few hundred thousand distinct CDR3 sequences, around 15% occurring once. General study findings and limits: Every seasonal influenza vaccination brings in few new T cells, the authors suggested.

With V trimmed by 4 bases and J by 3 bases, 6 bases remained unmatched. Germline V lookup: CDR1 SGHTS, CDR2 YDEGEE. CDR3 size: 14 residues. Turning to this clonotype: As yet, its antigen is unknown.

The chain has TRBV5-8 and TRBJ2-5; 7 nucleotides line up with TRBD1. The sequencing here drew on PBMCs from blood, taken about 12 days after vaccination. This receptor was taken from a man aged 45-65 years who received an inactivated influenza vaccine. The CDR3 nucleotides read TGTGCCAGCAGCCCACAGGGGATAGAAGAGACCCAGTACTTC. It codes for CASSPQGIEETQYF.